This T cell receptor beta chain was sequenced for a study of T-cell reconstitution after alpha-beta-depleted transplantation in children. Study results and caveats: Newly generated T cells supplied most T-cell counts and diversity one year post-transplant.

As concerns this clonotype: Antigen: not known.

A library of TCRbeta sequences, prepared with unique molecular identifiers, was generated. TCRdb redid the calling of the PCR reads with MiXCR, one entry per CDR3 protein. Of about 76,000 distinct CDR3 sequences in the sample, roughly 13% are singletons; the top ten hold 25% to 30%. CDR1 is SEHNR, CDR2 FQNEAQ, per germline (reference sequence). The ends lost 4 bases at V and 1 base at J; junction bases unmatched: 3. The CDR3 is 15 residues long. The source of this sequence is a male patient between 2 and 15 years old who had a stem cell transplant for acute lymphoblastic leukemia, so the T cells may come from the graft donor. The rearrangement links TRBV7-9 to TRBJ1-5, with 8 nucleotides matching TRBD1. The sequenced sample was PBMCs, mostly from graft donor cells, obtained 180 days after TCRalphabeta/CD19-depleted stem cell transplant. In DNA form, the CDR3 reads TGTGCCAGCAGCTCGCAGGGGGCAAGCAATCAGCCCCAGCATTTT. This gives the protein CASSSQGASNQPQHF.